The 4 T cell receptor beta chains below come from one sample, sequenced in a study of T cell repertoires in cytomegalovirus infection (dated by TCRdb to between 2018 and 2020). Data came from an Illumina HiSeq 1500. TCRdb reran the public reads through fastp at Q25 and MiXCR, keeping productive beta chains. Rows with a matching CDR3 protein are joined into one entry that keeps the most common DNA and genes. This sample lists about 920,000 distinct CDR3 sequences; about 33% were detected once. The ten largest account for 13% of the sample. These TCRs are of unknown antigen specificity. The treatment or condition label here, explained by the study, means: in vitro stimulation with specific CMV peptide epitopes to enrich CMV-specific T cells. Sequenced here: cultured CD8+ T cells from PBMCs, sampled from culture after CMV antigen stimulation. Receptors originate from a human donor in good health (CMV status not recorded). Some clones in this sample may be carry-over from other donors' samples.

The chain links TRBV6-2 or TRBV6-3 to TRBJ1-1, with a weak D call TRBD1 (6 bases). This CDR3 has 15 residues. V was cut by 7 bases and J by 1 base, with 16 bases left in between. Looked up from germline, CDR1 is MNHEY and CDR2 is SVGEGT. The CDR3 DNA reads as TGTGCCAGCACCATCCCACAGGGCTCGAACACTGAAGCTTTCTTT. Translating gives CASTIPQGSNTEAFF.

This clonotype was seen at least ten times. Compared with germline, one end of the junction differs, possibly owing to a read error. The chain recombines TRBV27 with TRBJ2-7, with D unclear. The CDR3 length is 13 residues. Germline CDR1 and CDR2: MNHEY and SMNVEV (reference sequence). The CDR3 nucleotides are TGTGCCAGCAGTCTATCCCTCTCCTACGAGCAGTACTTC. This sequence encodes CASSLSLSYEQYF.

At least ten counts were recorded for this clonotype. The chain recombines TRBV7-2 with TRBJ1-5, with TRBD1 as a possible D gene (5 bases). This CDR3 region has 13 residues. Germline CDR1 is SGHTA and CDR2 is FQGNSA. Deletions cut 2 bases from V and 7 bases from J, with 9 bases between. CDR3 region: CASSLWGEQPQHF. CDR3 nucleotide sequence: TGTGCCAGCAGCTTATGGGGGGAACAGCCCCAGCATTTT.

In this sample, this clonotype turned up a few times. V usage is TRBV9 and J usage is TRBJ2-3, with 7 bases matching TRBD2. The V gene end was trimmed by 2 bases and the J gene end by 3 bases; junction bases not matched to a gene: 9. The length of the CDR3 is 16 residues. Germline V gives CDR1 SGDLS, CDR2 YYNGEE. Here the CDR3 DNA reads TGTGCCAGCAGCGTGCGGACTAGGCCCGGGACAGATACGCAGTATTTT. It yields the protein CASSVRTRPGTDTQYF. Supplemented by reference TRBV9 and TRBJ2-3, the full variable domain reads DSGVTQTPKHLITATGQRVTLRCSPRSGDLSVYWYQQSLDQGLQFLIQYYNGEERAKGNILERFSAQQFPDLHSELNLSSLELGDSALYFCASSVRTRPGTDTQYFGPGTRLTVL.